These 28 T cell receptor beta chains came from one sample sequenced in a study of siplizumab effects on memory and regulatory T cells. Sequencing was performed with immunoSEQ multiplex PCR; in TCRdb, only in-frame clones are kept and a portion is missing. This table has about 100,000 clones, approximately 91% appearing once. Material: CD4+ T cells sorted from blood. The receptors stem from a human donor in good health.

The rearrangement uses TRBV7-9 and TRBJ2-2; the D is unclear. The V gene's germline CDR1 is SEHNR and CDR2 FQNEAQ (reference sequence). This CDR3 is 13 amino acids long. Trimming left V 5 bases short and J 2 bases short, with 6 bases between. The CDR3 here is CASSPVNTGELFF. The CDR3 DNA sequence: TGTGCCAGCAGCCCCGTAAACACCGGGGAGCTGTTTTTT.

CDR3: CASRPEGRYGYTF. CDR3 in DNA: TGTGCCAGTAGACCCGAGGGTCGCTATGGCTACACCTTC. The rearrangement joins TRBV19 to TRBJ1-2; D is unresolved. V lost 6 bases to trimming and J lost 4 bases, with 12 bases between them. Germline lookup yields CDR1 LNHDA and CDR2 SQIVND (reference sequence). The CDR3 has 13 residues.

This chain connects TRBV19 to TRBJ1-5; no clear D gene. In germline, CDR1 is LNHDA, CDR2 SQIVND (reference sequence). V lost 1 base and J lost 10, with 11 bases in between. The CDR3 totals 13 residues. The CDR3 DNA sequence: TGTGCCAGTAGTATAGTGGTTGGCGTTCCCCAGCATTTT. As protein: CASSIVVGVPQHF.

V gene TRBV10-3 combines with J gene TRBJ1-3; tentative D call: TRBD1 (5 bases). Germline V gene lookup returns CDR1 ENHRY and CDR2 SYGVKD. The CDR3 sequence is 16 residues long. Trimming removed 2 bases from V and 0 bases from J, with 11 bases in between. The CDR3 nucleotides are TGTGCCATCAGTGAGATGGGAGGGACCTCTGGAAACACCATATATTTT. It yields the protein CAISEMGGTSGNTIYF.

This rearrangement joins TRBV28 to TRBJ1-4; 7 bases agree with TRBD1. The trim removed 8 bases at V and 8 bases at J, leaving 5 bases unmatched. From germline, CDR1 is MDHEN and CDR2 SYDVKM. The CDR3 is 12 amino acids. The CDR3 sequence is CASDRVGEKLFF. The CDR3 DNA reads as TGTGCCAGCGACAGGGTGGGGGAAAAACTGTTTTTT.

Here the CDR3 DNA reads TGTGCCAGCTCACCACCGATGGGCGGAACCTACAATGAGCAGTTCTTC. As protein: CASSPPMGGTYNEQFF. The J gene is TRBJ2-1, the V gene TRBV18; D unclear. The CDR3 contains 16 residues. Per germline, CDR1 KGHSH and CDR2 LQKENI. V lost 0 bases and J 2 bases, leaving 11 bases between the germline ends.

The J gene is TRBJ1-1, the V gene TRBV7-2, with no clear D. CDR1 is SGHTA, CDR2 FQGNSA, per germline. Trimming pared 5 bases from V and 5 bases from J, leaving 9 bases between. CDR3 size: 12 residues. The DNA for the CDR3 is TGTGCCAGCAGCCGCTCGGGGACTGAAGCTTTCTTT. As protein: CASSRSGTEAFF.

V and J are TRBV5-4 and TRBJ2-7; no firm D call. V shed 4 bases and J shed 2 bases, with 13 bases lying between them. Per germline, CDR1 SGHNT and CDR2 YYREEE (reference sequence). The CDR3 runs to 14 residues. The CDR3 loop reads CASSPRASTYEQYF. The DNA of the CDR3 is TGTGCCAGCAGCCCCCGCGCGTCTACCTACGAGCAGTACTTC.

The rearrangement joins TRBV7-2 to TRBJ1-1; TRBD1 aligns across 9 bases. V gave up 5 bases and J gave up 4 bases; unmatched junction bases: 8. This CDR3 contains 15 residues. CDR1 and CDR2 from the germline V gene are SGHTA and FQGNSA. For the CDR3, the DNA is TGTGCCAGCAGCGTCGCCGGGACAGGGCTCACTGAAGCTTTCTTT. This sequence encodes CASSVAGTGLTEAFF.

The chain employs TRBV2 and TRBJ1-2; perhaps TRBD1 as D (6 bases). The CDR3 covers 13 residues. Looked up from germline, CDR1 is SNHLY and CDR2 is FYNNEI. V was pared by 8 bases and J by 8 bases, with 18 bases between. In DNA, the CDR3 is TGTGCCAGCCAGAACAGGGTGGCGGGGGGCTACACCTTC. This encodes CASQNRVAGGYTF.

In its sample, this clone was seen a few times. This chain connects TRBV6-6 to TRBJ1-1; TRBD1 might be the D (6 bases). Germline CDR1 and CDR2: MNHNY and SVGAGI (reference sequence). There are 13 residues in the CDR3. The germline V and J ends were trimmed by 8 bases and 0 bases, with 10 bases remaining between them. The CDR3 bases are TGTGCCAGCTTTGGGACATTGAACACTGAAGCTTTCTTT. Its protein product is CASFGTLNTEAFF.

V is TRBV6-1 and J is TRBJ1-2; weak D call: TRBD1 (6 bases). In germline, CDR1 is MNHNS, CDR2 SASEGT. V lost 3 bases to trimming and J lost 8 bases, with 16 bases between them. The CDR3 is 14 amino acids. CDR3 in amino acids: CASSDTDRPGGYTF. In DNA, the CDR3 is TGTGCCAGCAGTGATACAGACAGGCCGGGGGGCTACACCTTC.

The chain employs TRBV6-1 and TRBJ1-3; no reliable D call. The CDR3 totals 12 residues. With 0 bases removed from V and 7 bases from J, the gap between germline ends came to 4 bases. Germline V gene data show CDR1 as MNHNS and CDR2 as SASEGT. The CDR3 here is CASSEALNTIYF. Written as DNA, the CDR3 is TGTGCCAGCAGTGAAGCGCTTAACACCATATATTTT.

This chain uses TRBV5-1 with TRBJ2-5; TRBD1 is a possible D gene (6 bases). This CDR3 is 14 amino acids long. Trimming cost V 3 bases and J 3 bases, with 12 bases left between them. Germline V gene sequence: CDR1 SGHRS, CDR2 YFSETQ. The CDR3: CASSSEGQKETQYF. As DNA, the CDR3 is TGCGCCAGCAGCTCTGAAGGACAGAAAGAGACCCAGTACTTC.

The rearrangement joins TRBV7-9 to TRBJ1-5; D is ambiguous. The V gene's germline CDR1 is SEHNR and CDR2 FQNEAQ (reference sequence). CDR3 length: 16 residues. Trimming took off 6 bases at V and 3 bases at J, with 18 bases between the two ends. The CDR3, as DNA: TGTGCCAGCAGTTTTGACGGCTCCTGGGACAATCAGCCCCAGCATTTT. It yields the protein CASSFDGSWDNQPQHF.

This chain connects TRBV7-3 to TRBJ1-3; D gene unclear. Germline CDR1 reads SGHTA; CDR2 reads FQGTGA. The CDR3 contains 16 residues. Trimming took off 5 bases at V and 0 bases at J, with 14 bases between the two ends. CDR3: CASSLMPGISGNTIYF. The CDR3 coding sequence is TGTGCCAGCAGCCTGATGCCCGGGATCTCTGGAAACACCATATATTTT.

The chain is built from TRBV4-2 and TRBJ2-5; 12 bases map to TRBD2. V lost 3 bases to trimming and J lost 4 bases; unmatched junction nucleotides: 9. The CDR3 consists of 17 residues. CDR1 is LGHNA, CDR2 YNFKEQ, per germline. CDR3 nucleotide sequence: TGTGCCAGCAGCCAGGACCCTAGCGGGGGGGGACTAGAGACCCAGTACTTC. Its translation is CASSQDPSGGGLETQYF.

This clone was counted a single time. The rearrangement links TRBV18 to TRBJ1-2; D gene uncertain. The CDR3 contains 15 residues. Trimming stripped 6 bases from V and 1 base from J, with 15 bases between. The germline gives CDR1 KGHSH, CDR2 LQKENI. CDR3 DNA sequence: TGTGCCAGCTCCAAGGACGCAGGTTTTAACTATGGCTACACCTTC. Its protein product is CASSKDAGFNYGYTF.

CDR3 loop: CASRKAGASYEQYF. The CDR3 nucleotides are TGTGCCAGCAGAAAGGCGGGGGCTTCCTACGAGCAGTACTTC. The gene calls are TRBV2 and TRBJ2-7; a weak D match, TRBD2 (7 bases). Germline V gene sequence: CDR1 SNHLY, CDR2 FYNNEI. V lost 6 bases and J 1 base, leaving 13 bases between the germline ends. The CDR3 sequence is 14 residues long.

The chain joins TRBV15 to TRBJ1-5; D is uncertain. In germline, CDR1 is LNHNV, CDR2 YYDKDF (reference sequence). The CDR3 covers 15 residues. Between the trimmed V and J ends, which lost 0 bases and 10 bases, there was a span of 16 bases. The CDR3 nucleotides are TGTGCCACCAGCAGAGATCGGACGCCATTCAGCCCCCAGCATTTT. Translation: CATSRDRTPFSPQHF.

The J gene is TRBJ2-1, the V gene TRBV7-7; TRBD1 aligns across 9 bases. With V trimmed by 6 bases and J by 9 bases, 15 bases remained unmatched. The CDR3 spans 16 residues. Germline CDR1 is SSHAT and CDR2 is FNYEAQ (reference sequence). The CDR3 region has the DNA TGTGCCAGCAGTCGCAATCCGGGACAGGGCCTCAGTGAGCAGTTCTTC. The encoded protein is CASSRNPGQGLSEQFF.

The V and J genes are TRBV5-6 and TRBJ1-3, with a weak D call TRBD1 (5 bases). CDR3 length equals 15 residues. Germline V gene lookup returns CDR1 SGHDT and CDR2 YYEEEE. Trimming cost V 4 bases and J 2 bases, with 13 bases left between them. The CDR3 region has the DNA TGTGCCAGCAGCGCCCGGGGGGGGACTGGAAACACCATATATTTT. Its translation: CASSARGGTGNTIYF.

CDR3 sequence: CASSLGGGQYF. The CDR3 DNA follows: TGTGCCAGCAGCTTAGGGGGAGGGCAGTATTTT. This chain links TRBV7-6 with TRBJ2-3; D is perhaps TRBD2 (6 bases). The germline V gene has CDR1 SGHVS and CDR2 FNYEAQ. V lost 1 base, J lost 11 bases, and 7 bases lay in between. The CDR3 is made up of 11 amino acids.

The chain uses TRBV7-9 and TRBJ2-1; maybe TRBD1 (5 bases). The germline V gene encodes CDR1 SEHNR and CDR2 FQNEAQ (reference sequence). The CDR3 consists of 13 residues. The V gene lost 1 base and the J gene lost 4 bases, with 5 bases spanning the gap. The CDR3, as DNA: TGTGCCAGCAGCTTAGGGACATACAATGAGCAGTTCTTC. Amino acids: CASSLGTYNEQFF.

The genes are TRBV5-5 and TRBJ2-7, with TRBD2 as a possible D gene (6 bases). CDR3 length: 14 residues. Per germline, CDR1 SGHKS and CDR2 YYEKEE (reference sequence). With 0 bases removed from V and 3 bases from J, the gap between germline ends came to 10 bases. The CDR3 nucleotides read TGTGCCAGCAGCTTGGTCCAGGAGGGCTACGAGCAGTACTTC. Translation gives CASSLVQEGYEQYF.

This rearrangement joins TRBV7-2 to TRBJ1-1, with D hard to call. Germline values: CDR1 SGHTA, CDR2 FQGNSA. CDR3 length equals 13 residues. The V end lost 1 base, the J end lost 1 base, and 4 bases lay between the germline ends. This CDR3 is CASSLVGNTEAFF. The CDR3 region has the DNA TGTGCCAGCAGCTTAGTGGGGAACACTGAAGCTTTCTTT.

This clone was observed a single time. The chain carries TRBV28 and TRBJ2-3; TRBD2 might be the D (7 bases). Trimming cost V 3 bases and J 2 bases, with 12 bases left between them. The CDR3 extends over 15 amino acids. Germline CDR1 and CDR2: MDHEN and SYDVKM. The CDR3 loop is CASSFAGALTDTQYF. The CDR3 region has the DNA TGTGCCAGCAGTTTCGCGGGGGCCCTCACAGATACGCAGTATTTT.

The rearrangement uses TRBV6-5 and TRBJ1-1, with unresolved D. Germline V gene lookup returns CDR1 MNHEY and CDR2 SVGAGI. This CDR3 is 12 amino acids long. The V end lost 0 bases, the J end lost 6 bases, and 5 bases lay between the germline ends. The CDR3 DNA reads TGTGCCAGCAGTTACTCGGGCTCTGAAGCTTTCTTT. It codes for CASSYSGSEAFF.